Listed below are T cell receptor beta chains from one sample, sequenced in a study of a mutant IDH1 vaccine in newly diagnosed glioma. Clones were sequenced by immunoSEQ multiplex PCR, and TCRdb holds only the in-frame ones, with some missing. The sample comprises around 130,000 clones, around three quarters of which are singletons, and 5.5% rests with the top ten. Their cognate antigens are unknown. The material sequenced was PBMCs, taken from a glioma patient whose treatment included an IDH1 peptide vaccine. The receptors stem from a man in his forties with glioma. Both conserved end residues are part of each CDR3. A D gene is named only where the DNA matches it firmly. Only some rows state a clone size, as once, few, many or a class for expanded clones.

d_gene: TRBD1
j_gene: TRBJ2-7
v_gene: TRBV7-6
abundance: -
CDR3aa: CASSLADRGREQYF
CDR3nt: TGTGCCAGCAGCTTAGCGGACAGGGGGCGGGAGCAGTACTTC

d_gene: TRBD1
j_gene: TRBJ1-1
v_gene: TRBV6-6
abundance: once
CDR3aa: CASSYSGQYTEAFF
CDR3nt: TGTGCCAGCAGTTATTCGGGACAGTACACTGAAGCTTTCTTT

d_gene: -
j_gene: TRBJ2-1
v_gene: TRBV9
abundance: -
CDR3aa: CASSVGGGDEQFF
CDR3nt: TGTGCCAGCAGCGTCGGCGGTGGCGATGAGCAGTTCTTC

d_gene: -
j_gene: TRBJ2-7
v_gene: TRBV12-5
abundance: -
CDR3aa: CASGFHSEQYF
CDR3nt: TGTGCTAGTGGTTTTCATAGCGAGCAGTACTTC

d_gene: -
j_gene: TRBJ1-5
v_gene: TRBV19
abundance: -
CDR3aa: CASSRSVPGGNQPQHF
CDR3nt: TGTGCCAGTAGCAGATCGGTCCCGGGGGGCAATCAGCCCCAGCATTTT

d_gene: TRBD1
j_gene: TRBJ1-2
v_gene: TRBV28
abundance: -
CDR3aa: CASSRTGLGGYTF
CDR3nt: TGTGCCAGCAGCCGGACAGGGCTAGGGGGCTACACCTTC

d_gene: -
j_gene: TRBJ2-1
v_gene: TRBV5-1
abundance: -
CDR3aa: CASSVGGGRDEQFF
CDR3nt: TGCGCCAGCTCCGTTGGCGGGGGCCGGGATGAGCAGTTCTTC

d_gene: -
j_gene: TRBJ2-1
v_gene: TRBV21-1
abundance: few
CDR3aa: CASNLAGVRFAANEQFF
CDR3nt: TGTGCCAGCAACTTAGCGGGAGTCCGTTTCGCCGCCAATGAGCAGTTCTTC

d_gene: -
j_gene: TRBJ2-1
v_gene: TRBV4-2
abundance: -
CDR3aa: CASSQDRLRHNEQFF
CDR3nt: TGTGCCAGCAGCCAAGATAGACTCCGCCACAATGAGCAGTTCTTC

d_gene: -
j_gene: TRBJ1-1
v_gene: TRBV6-1
abundance: -
CDR3aa: CASSSQGANTEAFF
CDR3nt: TGTGCCAGCAGCTCACAGGGAGCGAACACTGAAGCTTTCTTT

d_gene: -
j_gene: TRBJ2-2
v_gene: TRBV2
abundance: -
CDR3aa: CASSVMGGELFF
CDR3nt: TGTGCCAGCAGTGTCATGGGCGGGGAGCTGTTTTTT